This T cell receptor beta chain came from a study of blood T cell repertoires in COVID-19 (dated by TCRdb to the early 2020s). Turning to the overall study: Samples from collaborators originated in the United States, Italy and Spain and spanned both the acute and convalescent phases of COVID-19. The prospective study material was composed of cDNA or gDNA derived from T cells, B-cell-depleted T cells, or PBMCs. Subjects who had been exposed to COVID-19, were actively infected with it, or had recovered from it provided the deeply sampled blood TCRbeta repertoires that made up the dataset. The repertoires were released in a freely available public database intended as a resource for research on the immune response to SARS-CoV-2. The samples were drawn from two sources: the first 160 participants of the ongoing ImmuneRACE study, and 950 to 1,500 subjects contributed by 6 global collaborators. A de-identified subject ID, COVID-19 status, age in years and sex were almost always included in the sample metadata. HLA class I and class II types, where available, came from metadata supplied by the sample provider rather than from assay-based typing. Study-wide conclusions, independent of this receptor: How much clinical and demographic metadata was included differed by source and by participant, and the metadata was provided uncurated.

Details on this clone: Its antigen is not yet known. No quality values exist for individual bases; no much larger clone is one base distant.

Via the germline V gene, CDR1 is MNHEY and CDR2 SVGAGI. V trim: 4 bases; J trim: 4 bases; unmatched bases: 5. From the cysteine through the phenylalanine, the CDR3 covers 16 amino acids. Of the read, only the CDR3 DNA is kept; its 48 bases are in frame from base 1. Collaborating institutions collected whole blood in K2EDTA tubes following their own protocols. For TCRbeta analysis, collaborators shipped samples in one of three forms: frozen whole blood, isolated PBMCs, or DNA extracted from either of those sample types. TCRbeta CDR3 regions were amplified from genomic DNA using the immunoSEQ Assay, a bias-controlled multiplex PCR. On the study's bioinformatics: Nucleated cell counts per sample were estimated from amplification of reference gene primers within the assay. To quantify the absolute abundance of each unique TCRbeta CDR3 rearrangement, sequence reads were collapsed and filtered. For each sample, productive Simpson clonality was calculated as the square root of Simpson's diversity index across productive rearrangements. In TCRdb, the immuneACCESS table is reduced to in-frame sequences with V and J assigned. These tables do not hold every clone; where another copy was compared, an unresolved V gene accounts for under half, and the others remain unexplained. From that table come the V and J calls and clone size; the DNA was used to work out D and trimming. The table for this sample lists approximately 110,000 clones; around 76% of them were counted only once. Of the sample, roughly a fifth falls within the top ten clones.

The chain joins TRBV6-5 to TRBJ2-1; 12 bases in between match TRBD2. What was sequenced was peripheral blood. The TCR was taken from a woman between 65 and 79 years old with acute or convalescent COVID-19. The DNA sequence follows: TGTGCCAGCAGTTCCCGGACTAGCGGGATTTACAATGAGCAGTTCTTC. This gives the protein CASSSRTSGIYNEQFF.